The 8 T cell receptor beta chains given below trace back to one sample, sequenced in a study of blood T cell repertoires in COVID-19. TCRdb keeps only in-frame clones here, not all; method: immunoSEQ multiplex PCR. This table holds roughly 250,000 clones, approximately 91% found once. The specimen was PBMCs or T cells enriched from blood (not recorded which). The receptors stem from a woman in her thirties or forties with acute COVID-19.

The rearrangement links TRBV24-1 to TRBJ2-1, with 7 bases identical to TRBD1. The junction had 5 bases not matched to a gene; V was cut back by 4 bases and J by 6 bases. Germline assignment: CDR1 KGHDR and CDR2 SFDVKD. The length of the CDR3 is 14 residues. Here the CDR3 reads CATSEPGQVNEQFF. The DNA of the CDR3 is TGTGCCACCAGTGAACCCGGACAGGTCAATGAGCAGTTCTTC.

The chain has TRBV6-1 and TRBJ1-5; TRBD1 matches 8 bases. Unmatched junction bases numbered 19, after V lost 3 bases and J lost 6 bases. Germline assignment: CDR1 MNHNS and CDR2 SASEGT. The CDR3 contains 19 residues. In DNA, the CDR3 is TGTGCCAGCAGTGAGTTGTGGGGCATAGGACAGGGTTTAGGTCAGCCCCAGCATTTT. It encodes CASSELWGIGQGLGQPQHF.

The genes are TRBV6-5 and TRBJ1-1, with 9 bases matching TRBD1. The CDR3 runs to 15 residues. V dropped 2 bases and J dropped 10; count of bases not matched to a gene: 11. Germline V gene data show CDR1 as MNHEY and CDR2 as SVGAGI. The CDR3 region is CASSYGQGTNRRAFF. CDR3 DNA sequence: TGTGCCAGCAGTTACGGACAGGGGACGAATCGGAGAGCTTTCTTT.

V is TRBV4-1 and J is TRBJ2-7, with D perhaps TRBD1 (6 bases). This CDR3 region has 14 residues. The V and J ends lost 1 base and 3 bases respectively, with 10 bases between them. The germline V gene has CDR1 MGHRA and CDR2 YSYEKL. The CDR3 spells CASSQVQGLYEQYF. The CDR3 bases are TGCGCCAGCAGCCAAGTACAGGGCCTCTACGAGCAGTACTTC.

V gene TRBV28 combines with J gene TRBJ1-2; D unresolved. V lost 3 bases to trimming and J lost 8 bases, with 19 bases between them. Germline V gene lookup returns CDR1 MDHEN and CDR2 SYDVKM. The CDR3 consists of 15 residues. CDR3 loop: CASSFFTTRVGGYTF. CDR3 nucleotide sequence: TGTGCCAGCAGTTTCTTCACAACGAGGGTGGGCGGCTACACCTTC.

The chain has TRBV19 and TRBJ2-7; possible D gene TRBD1, 6 bases. The V gene's germline CDR1 is LNHDA and CDR2 SQIVND (reference sequence). Trimming took off 7 bases at V and 2 bases at J, with 15 bases between the two ends. CDR3 size: 14 residues. CDR3 nucleotides: TGTGCCAGTAAATGGCAGGCAGGGGCCTACGAGCAGTACTTC. Its protein is CASKWQAGAYEQYF.

This sequence joins TRBV7-9 and TRBJ2-7; D perhaps matches TRBD2 (5 bases). V was cut by 4 bases and J by 3 bases, with 10 bases left in between. CDR1 is SEHNR and CDR2 is FQNEAQ in the germline V gene (reference sequence). This CDR3 comprises 13 residues. This chain's CDR3 is CASSSLGGYEQYF. Here the CDR3 DNA reads TGTGCCAGCAGCTCCCTAGGAGGCTACGAGCAGTACTTC.

The V and J genes are TRBV5-8 and TRBJ1-2, with 7 bases aligning to TRBD1. The CDR3 spans 12 residues. CDR1 and CDR2 from the germline V gene are SGHTS and YDEGEE. After removal of 7 bases from V and 6 bases from J, the junction contained 6 bases not matched to a gene. The CDR3 spells CASVTGVNGYTF. CDR3 sequence (DNA): TGTGCCAGCGTCACAGGGGTTAATGGCTACACCTTC.